This TCR beta chain appears in the sequencing data of a study of cytomegalovirus exposure and HLA in healthy donors. Study-level points and caveats: The availability of immune exposure information extended only to CMV serostatus.

A note on this clone: Its antigen is still unknown.

Amplification used 60 Vbeta primers and 13 Jbeta primers. Measured with immunoSEQ multiplex PCR; TCRdb has only the in-frame clones, and not every one. Among 100,000 to 150,000 clones listed, around 72% were seen once. This sequence originates from a man younger than 40 in good health and CMV-seronegative. Sequencing input: PBMCs.

This CDR3 is CASSSGTGYNEQFF. The CDR3, as DNA: TGTGCCAGCAGTTCCGGGACAGGCTACAATGAGCAGTTCTTC. The V call is TRBV28, the J call TRBJ2-1; 8 nucleotides line up with TRBD1. CDR1 and CDR2 (germline): MDHEN, SYDVKM. The ends lost 4 bases at V and 3 bases at J; junction bases unmatched: 2. The length of the CDR3 is 14 residues.